This record covers a single T cell receptor beta chain. This clone was counted a single time. The target of this receptor is not known. Base qualities are not recorded, but no much larger clone differs from it by a single base. The source of the sample is a study of cytomegalovirus exposure and HLA in healthy donors (dated by TCRdb to 2016 to 2017). About the study as a whole: In an earlier analysis of roughly 500 of the donors, 250 to 350 Gb of sequence data and 90 million to 120 million unique TCR beta sequences from 150 million to 200 million T cells were reported. An early release that covered several hundred HLA-typed donors contained approximately 300 gigabases of sequencing data and 75 million to 100 million unique TCR sequences. The genetic ancestry cluster associated with self-reported Caucasian donors included 80% to 90% of the 300 to 400 genotyped donors. The study was designed to test whether signatures of past pathogen exposure could be identified by cataloging public T cell receptors. The study used immunosequencing to profile the T cell repertoires of under 700 subjects and linked those repertoires to cytomegalovirus serostatus. A separate validation cohort of some 130 different subjects was used in addition to the 666-subject first cohort. To predict cytomegalovirus infection status, the study combined high-throughput TCR immunosequencing, statistical association of individual TCRs with disease status, and machine learning. To study patterns of TCR occurrence, a later analysis re-analyzed previously published TCR beta repertoires from 666 donors and added high-resolution HLA genotyping. Rather than using new phenotypic data, the later analysis identified candidate immune exposures from TCR beta sequences and from how often those sequences occurred across donors. An earlier analysis of more than 450 of the donors used high-throughput TCR beta sequencing to judge whether each TCR beta V gene segment behaved as functional or pseudogenic. Donor age, sex, ethnicity and CMV serostatus were compiled alongside the repertoire data. In a later genetic analysis, genome-wide SNP genotypes for 398 of the 666 donors were used, and that subset was treated as a discovery cohort. All discovery cohort repertoires had been generated using a single sequencing platform. HLA typing included class I and class II loci at four-digit resolution. Typing coverage varied by locus: roughly 620-640 donors for A, B, C, DRB1 and DQB1; 522 for DQA1; approximately 610 for DPA1; around 490 for DPB1. Because of strong linkage in the cohort, roughly five DR-DQ haplotypes were treated as single units for association and clustering. Across approximately 420 genotyped donors of the cohort, an average of roughly 200,000 unique TCR beta nucleotide sequences per donor were sequenced, and around 19% of those sequences were non-productive. The investigation overall reported the following: In a later genetic analysis, a missense DCLRE1C variant was associated with V-gene and J-gene trimming of TCR beta chains, and the association was replicated in an independent cohort. According to a later genetic analysis, donors in an Asian-associated ancestry cluster had fewer N-insertions in productive TCRs than the approximately 670-donor mean. Immune exposure information for the cohort was limited to CMV serostatus. According to the authors, the approach could potentially be generalized to other disease states and immunological phenotypes. Strong co-occurrence of HLA alleles, especially DR and DQ, made assigning TCR associations to individual alleles difficult. Because counts were too low, about 15 rarely observed V segments, including chromosome 9 orphons, were left out of the earlier analysis of several hundred of the donors. In an earlier analysis of under 600 of the donors, most TCR beta V segments were observed in productive rearrangements about 87% or about 30% of the time, broadly matching IMGT annotations. Correlated functional status among segregating V segments might reflect linkage disequilibrium, but an unknown experimental factor could not be ruled out. A few of the identified cytomegalovirus-associated TCR beta chains were confirmed in vitro to be specific for cytomegalovirus antigens. In both the original and validation cohorts, the classifier was reported to diagnose cytomegalovirus status with high specificity and sensitivity. Because the 87-base-pair reads could not distinguish some IMGT-functional V segments, including TRBV6-2 and TRBV6-3, those segments were excluded. Most TCR sequences were seen in very few donors, while some public TCRs were found in many individuals. A later analysis found that most CMV-associated TCR beta chains appeared HLA-restricted, with HLA associations seemingly driven largely by CMV exposure. HLA typing was unavailable for some donors at each locus, so association tests used only the typed subset. According to a later analysis, TCR association rates differed among HLA loci, with DRB1 alleles showing the most associated TCRs and HLA-C alleles showing the fewest. Specific HLA alleles were associated with 15,000 to 20,000 TCR beta sequences at a false discovery rate of 0.05 in a later analysis. Only TCR beta chains were sequenced in this cohort, and the absence of alpha or paired-chain data limited detectable features. The study gave a list of under 200 TCR beta chains associated with cytomegalovirus. In a later analysis, HLA-associated TCR beta chains were found to be more clonally expanded and to have lower generation probabilities than equally common non-associated chains. Several of the top co-occurrence clusters appeared to be linked to parvovirus B19, influenza, CMV and Epstein-Barr virus, according to a later analysis. Sequencing depth was assumed to be roughly uniform across donors in the presence/absence analyses, though that assumption may not hold. A further reported finding was that TCR beta sequences accurately predicted the HLA-A and HLA-B alleles for most subjects in the first cohort. A cluster of highly shared sequence variants was judged likely to represent a technical artifact of the sequencing pipeline.

Its CDR3 holds 13 amino acids, cysteine through phenylalanine. Here the CDR3 DNA is all that survives: 39 bases in frame from base 1. CDR1 and CDR2 were assigned from the germline V gene as MGHDK and SYGVNS. V is reduced by 5 bases and J by 4 bases, leaving a spacing of 11 bases between them. The cohort comprised some 700 healthy bone marrow donors. At the time of sampling, all cohort members were nominally healthy, though unrecorded immune exposures were likely present. The donor tested CMV seropositive, placing the donor among the 289 seropositive members of the cohort. Every donor gave a peripheral blood sample, and the peripheral blood mononuclear cells from that sample were used for TCR beta sequencing. Genomic DNA was extracted from the blood cell samples with the Qiagen DNeasy Blood Extraction Kit. Library prep was done by the immunoSEQ multiplex PCR assay. For the multiplex PCR, a mixture combining 60 forward primers for TCR Vbeta segments and 13 reverse primers for TCR Jbeta segments was used. Amplification of the CDR3 region of rearranged TCR beta genes was performed with a multiplex PCR assay on genomic DNA. The Illumina HiSeq System was used to sequence the amplified TCR beta libraries as 87-base-pair reads. The authors' analysis ran thus. A later analysis counted tens of millions of unique TCR beta chains across the 666 repertoires, and about 10 million of these chains were shared by at least two donors. To remove PCR and sequencing errors, raw reads were error-corrected and collapsed into unique sequences using a nearest-neighbor algorithm that merged closely related sequences. V, D and J gene segments were assigned by aligning CDR3 sequences to IMGT reference sequences. For a sequence to be retained, at least a six-nucleotide match to both a V gene segment and a J gene segment was required. A rearrangement counted as productive if the CDR3 had no stop codons and remained in frame with V and J, and every other rearrangement counted as non-productive. Following IMGT convention, CDR3 was defined as the stretch from the second conserved V-encoded cysteine up to the conserved J-encoded phenylalanine. Sequences without an unambiguous match to a single V gene segment were excluded from the earlier analysis of over 500 of the donors. An earlier analysis of several hundred of the donors called V segments functional above 56.7% productive rearrangements and segregating when the between-donor standard deviation exceeded 5%. A statistical classification framework was built for diagnosing cytomegalovirus status from the catalog of TCR beta chain sequences. In a later analysis, V and J genes were assigned by comparing TCR nucleotide sequences against IMGT/GENE-DB human TR gene sequences. In a later analysis, CDR3 sequences and most-parsimonious VDJ recombination scenarios were assigned using the TCRdist pipeline. A later analysis defined each TCR beta chain by its CDR3 amino acid sequence plus V-gene family, and excluded reads lacking a unique V-gene family. To address suspected cross-contamination and a sequencing artifact, a later analysis removed 550 to 750 highly shared, low-generation-probability nucleotide sequences. For each public chain, a later analysis derived a clonal expansion index from normalized ranks of inferred template counts within each repertoire. In a later analysis, generation probabilities were computed using a VDJ recombination model fitted to out-of-frame rearrangements, and the results were checked against IGoR. In a later analysis, TCR-TCR, TCR-HLA and TCR-CMV co-occurrence was scored with hypergeometric tests, and a repertoire-size bias correction was applied to TCR pairs. False discovery rates were estimated in a later analysis by permuting HLA or CMV assignments 20 times. In a later analysis, co-occurring TCRs were grouped using DBSCAN, and TCRdist sequence similarity was added for clustering within HLA-allele-positive subsets. For co-occurrence clustering, repertoires with fewer than 30,000 or more than 120,000 public chains were excluded, along with five or six repertoires with anomalous nucleotide sharing. Sourced from immuneACCESS, this table was stored by TCRdb with only in-frame sequences that have V and J called. A share of the clones is absent; for the studies checked, an unresolved V gene accounts for under half, and the remainder has no known explanation. Clone size and V and J calls were adopted from that table, with D and trimming inferred from the DNA. This sample comprises some 160,000 clones, about 85% of them detected only once. The top ten constitute 1% to 1.5% of the sample.

The clonotype comes from a man aged 45 to 65 in good health and CMV-seropositive. Here the chain combines TRBV25-1 and TRBJ2-5; TRBD2 is possibly the D segment (7 matching bases). The sequenced sample consisted of PBMCs. The CDR3 is CASSYGGPETQYF. The nucleotide sequence is TGTGCCAGCAGTTACGGGGGGCCAGAGACCCAGTACTTC.